These T cell receptor beta chains were read from a single sample in a study of T cell responses to AZD1222 COVID-19 vaccine. Clones were sequenced by immunoSEQ multiplex PCR, and TCRdb holds only the in-frame ones, with some missing. Counted here are some 150,000 clones, 88% occurring once; the ten biggest clones make up more than 2%. The specimen comprised peripheral blood, sampled on day 0 of AZD1222 vaccination. These TCRs come from an adult in good health. The CDR3 runs from the conserved cysteine through the conserved F or W. D genes are given only for firm matches. A row's size may be missing; if present it is once, few, many or a size class.

v_call: TRBV25-1
j_call: TRBJ1-1
d_call: TRBD1
clone_size: -
cdr3_aa: CASSDYRGQNTEAFF
cdr3_nt: TGTGCCAGCAGTGATTACAGGGGGCAAAACACTGAAGCTTTCTTT

v_call: TRBV18
j_call: TRBJ2-1
d_call: -
clone_size: few
cdr3_aa: CASSPPGTYNEQFF
cdr3_nt: TGTGCCAGCTCACCACCTGGGACTTACAATGAGCAGTTCTTC

v_call: TRBV6-5
j_call: TRBJ2-5
d_call: -
clone_size: -
cdr3_aa: CASSYSTQETQYF
cdr3_nt: TGTGCCAGCAGTTACTCGACCCAAGAGACCCAGTACTTC

v_call: TRBV21-1
j_call: TRBJ1-1
d_call: -
clone_size: -
cdr3_aa: CASSTQGGSTRTEAFF
cdr3_nt: TGTGCCAGCAGCACTCAAGGAGGCTCCACGCGAACTGAAGCTTTCTTT

v_call: TRBV6-5
j_call: TRBJ2-2
d_call: TRBD2
clone_size: -
cdr3_aa: CASILAGVGPGELFF
cdr3_nt: TGTGCCAGCATTCTAGCGGGAGTGGGTCCCGGGGAGCTGTTTTTT

v_call: TRBV4-2
j_call: TRBJ1-5
d_call: TRBD1
clone_size: -
cdr3_aa: CASSQPGTGSRQPQHF
cdr3_nt: TGTGCCAGCAGCCAACCCGGGACAGGTAGTCGGCAGCCCCAGCATTTT

v_call: TRBV3-1/TRBV3-2
j_call: TRBJ2-3
d_call: -
clone_size: -
cdr3_aa: CASSLFTDTQYF
cdr3_nt: TGTGCCAGCAGCCTCTTCACAGATACGCAGTATTTT

v_call: TRBV20-1
j_call: TRBJ1-3
d_call: -
clone_size: -
cdr3_aa: CSASDRSSGNTIYF
cdr3_nt: TGCAGTGCTAGTGACAGGAGCTCTGGAAACACCATATATTTT

v_call: TRBV2
j_call: TRBJ2-7
d_call: TRBD1
clone_size: once
cdr3_aa: CASSSGTVNEQYF
cdr3_nt: TGTGCCAGCAGCTCCGGGACAGTTAACGAGCAGTACTTC

v_call: TRBV6-2/TRBV6-3
j_call: TRBJ1-1
d_call: -
clone_size: -
cdr3_aa: CASSTKGRETMNTEAFF
cdr3_nt: TGTGCCAGCAGCACCAAGGGGAGGGAAACTATGAACACTGAAGCTTTCTTT

v_call: TRBV6-5
j_call: TRBJ1-2
d_call: -
clone_size: -
cdr3_aa: CASMLGGYTF
cdr3_nt: TGTGCCAGCATGTTGGGGGGCTACACCTTC

v_call: TRBV7-2
j_call: TRBJ2-2
d_call: -
clone_size: -
cdr3_aa: CASSLGNTGELFF
cdr3_nt: TGTGCCAGCAGCTTAGGGAACACCGGGGAGCTGTTTTTT

v_call: TRBV7-9
j_call: TRBJ2-5
d_call: TRBD1
clone_size: -
cdr3_aa: CASSPRDREETQYF
cdr3_nt: TGTGCCAGCAGCCCCCGGGACAGGGAAGAGACCCAGTACTTC

v_call: TRBV6-2/TRBV6-3
j_call: TRBJ1-1
d_call: -
clone_size: -
cdr3_aa: CASSSTVRRWAEAFF
cdr3_nt: TGTGCCAGCAGTAGTACAGTGAGAAGGTGGGCTGAAGCTTTCTTT

v_call: TRBV5-1
j_call: TRBJ2-1
d_call: TRBD2
clone_size: -
cdr3_aa: CASSLRGLAGGGYNEQFF
cdr3_nt: TGCGCCAGCAGCTTGAGGGGACTAGCGGGAGGAGGGTACAATGAGCAGTTCTTC